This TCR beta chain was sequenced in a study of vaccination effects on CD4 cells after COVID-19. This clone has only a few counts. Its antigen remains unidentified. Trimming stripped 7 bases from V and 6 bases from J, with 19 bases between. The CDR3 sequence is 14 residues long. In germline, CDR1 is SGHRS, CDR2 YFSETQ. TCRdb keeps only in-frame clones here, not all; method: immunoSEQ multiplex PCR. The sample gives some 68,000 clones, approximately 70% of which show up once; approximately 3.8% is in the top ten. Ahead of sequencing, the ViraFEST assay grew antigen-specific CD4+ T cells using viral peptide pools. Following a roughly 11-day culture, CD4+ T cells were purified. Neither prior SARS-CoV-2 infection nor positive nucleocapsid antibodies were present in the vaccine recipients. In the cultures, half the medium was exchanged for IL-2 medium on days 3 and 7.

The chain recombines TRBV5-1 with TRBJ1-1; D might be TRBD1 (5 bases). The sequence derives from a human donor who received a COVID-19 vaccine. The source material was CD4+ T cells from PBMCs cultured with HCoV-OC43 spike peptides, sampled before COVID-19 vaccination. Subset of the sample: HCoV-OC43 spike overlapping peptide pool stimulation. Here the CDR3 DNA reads TGCGCCAGCTCGGCGGGGACGGTCGTCGCTGAAGCTTTCTTT. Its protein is CASSAGTVVAEAFF.